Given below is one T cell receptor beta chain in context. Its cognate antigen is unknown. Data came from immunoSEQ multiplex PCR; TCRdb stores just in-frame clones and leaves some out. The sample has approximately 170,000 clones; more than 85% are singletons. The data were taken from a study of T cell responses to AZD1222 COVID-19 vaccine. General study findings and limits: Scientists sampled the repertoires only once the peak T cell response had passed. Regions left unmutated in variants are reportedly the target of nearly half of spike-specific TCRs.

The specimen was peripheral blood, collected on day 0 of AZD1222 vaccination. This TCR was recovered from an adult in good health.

CDR3 sequence (DNA): TGCGCCAGCAGCTTGGCACTAGCGGTGAGCACAGATACGCAGTATTTT. Its protein product is CASSLALAVSTDTQYF. The chain carries TRBV5-1 and TRBJ2-3; 8 positions agree with TRBD2. CDR3 length: 16 residues. J gave up 0 bases and V 0 bases, and 3 bases lay outside the gene matches. Germline CDR1 and CDR2: SGHRS and YFSETQ.